The sequence of this T cell receptor (beta chain) was determined in a study of blood T cell repertoires in COVID-19 (dated by TCRdb to 2019 to 2021). Regarding the complete study: Samples from collaborators originated in the United States, Italy and Spain and spanned both the acute and convalescent phases of COVID-19. The material from the prospective study consisted of cDNA or gDNA derived from T cells, B-cell-depleted T cells, or PBMCs. Deeply sampled blood TCRbeta repertoires from subjects exposed to, actively infected with, or recovered from COVID-19 were included in the dataset. A freely available public database, intended as a resource for researchers studying the immune response to SARS-CoV-2, is where the repertoires were released. Samples came from the ongoing ImmuneRACE study (first 160 participants) plus 1,254 subjects from 6 global collaborators. Sample metadata almost always included a de-identified subject ID, COVID-19 status, age in years and sex. Where available, HLA class I and class II types were obtained from metadata supplied by the sample provider rather than from assay-based typing.

From a lookup of the germline V gene, CDR1 and CDR2 are SGHRS and YFSETQ. V gives up 0 bases and J gives up 6 bases, and the segment between their germline ends measures 8 bases. The CDR3 runs 13 amino acids, cysteine and phenylalanine included. The sequence is cut down to CDR3 DNA, 39 bases in frame from base 1. The immunoSEQ Assay, a bias-controlled multiplex PCR, was used to amplify TCRbeta CDR3 regions from genomic DNA. The source study handled its data this way. The number of nucleated cells in each sample was estimated by amplification of reference gene primers within the assay. To quantify the absolute abundance of each unique TCRbeta CDR3 rearrangement, sequence reads were collapsed and filtered. For each sample, productive Simpson clonality was calculated as the square root of Simpson's diversity index across productive rearrangements. This is the immuneACCESS table as TCRdb keeps it, with only in-frame sequences that have V and J called. A part of the clones is gone; compared with another copy, unresolved V genes explain less than half, and the rest is unexplained. V and J calls and clone size are given by that table; D and trimming were obtained from the DNA. The sample records approximately 200,000 clones, 87% of which are singletons. In total, the top ten clones hold about 2.3% of the sample.

Participants in the prospective study were enrolled through a virtual design, were aged roughly 18 to 100 years, and lived in about two dozen United States geographic areas. To assign participants to cohorts, the prospective study relied on clinical history that participants themselves reported in a screening survey and a study questionnaire. Recovered participants in ImmuneRACE Cohort 3 were defined as having two consecutive negative NP/OP PCR tests, clearance from a healthcare professional, or resolution of symptoms. Each participant in the prospective study had whole blood, serum and a nasopharyngeal or oropharyngeal swab collected by mobile phlebotomists. Over a 2-month period, participants in the prospective study had the option of providing additional blood draws and questionnaires. Prospective study blood samples were shipped either frozen or at room temperature before DNA extraction. Worth noting for this clone: This clone's antigen is unknown. Per-nucleotide qualities are absent, and no much larger clonotype sits a single base away.

Results the study describes overall, beyond this receptor: How much clinical and demographic metadata was included differed by source and by participant, and the metadata was provided uncurated.

This sequence was found in a woman younger than 45 who had recovered from COVID-19. The sample was PBMCs or T cells enriched from blood (not recorded which). Rearrangement joined TRBV5-1 to TRBJ2-3; no D gene is confidently identified. The CDR3: CASSLAFRDTQYF. DNA sequence: TGCGCCAGCAGCTTGGCTTTCCGGGATACGCAGTATTTT. With the portions outside the CDR3 filled from the reference TRBV5-1 and TRBJ2-3 genes, the complete variable region becomes KAGVTQTPRYLIKTRGQQVTLSCSPISGHRSVSWYQQTPGQGLQFLFEYFSETQRNKGNFPGRFSGRQFSNSRSEMNVSTLELGDSALYLCASSLAFRDTQYFGPGTRLTVL.